One sample yielded the 17 T cell receptor beta chains listed below, sequenced in a study of regulatory T cells in long-lasting Graves disease. Sequencing libraries for TCR beta were prepared with iRepertoire HTBI primers and Arm-PCR of CDR3 regions. TCRdb redid the calling of the multiplex PCR reads with MiXCR, one entry per CDR3 protein. The repertoire has more than 300,000 distinct CDR3 sequences, about 23% of them found once; the top ten carry less than 30%. As to time point: persistent/refractory GD, antithyroid drugs over 5 years with positive TRAb. RNA isolated from PBMCs was used to make the TCR library. Specimen: peripheral blood mononuclear cells (PBMCs), collected when the disease was refractory, from a patient treated with antithyroid drugs. These receptors came from a woman aged 40 to 50 with Graves disease.

This clonotype was picked up a small number of times. Possible read error: a much larger clone is one base away. The J gene is TRBJ2-7, the V gene TRBV6-1; weak D call: TRBD1 (6 bases). This CDR3 spans 15 amino acids. The V and J ends lost 6 bases and 6 bases respectively, with 21 bases between them. Germline CDR1 MNHNS, CDR2 SASEGT. CDR3 bases: TGTGCCAGCAGACTCGTAAAGGGGGTACCGGGCGAGCAGTACTTC. The encoded protein is CASRLVKGVPGEQYF.

The gene calls are TRBV5-1 and TRBJ2-1; 11 nucleotides match TRBD2. J lost 9 bases, V lost 3 bases, and 8 bases had no gene match. Germline CDR1 SGHRS, CDR2 YFSETQ. The CDR3 is 15 residues long. The CDR3 DNA sequence: TGCGCCAGCAGCTATATCACTAGCGGGAGATCTGAGCAGTTCTTC. This translates into CASSYITSGRSEQFF.

This clonotype has a handful of counts. The CDR3 spells CASSVEAGSTYEQYF. CDR3 bases: TGTGCCAGCAGCGTAGAGGCGGGATCAACCTACGAGCAGTACTTC. V gene TRBV9 combines with J gene TRBJ2-7; D is possibly TRBD2 (6 bases). V gave up 0 bases and J gave up 2 bases, with 12 bases separating them. CDR3 length: 15 amino acids. Germline V lookup: CDR1 SGDLS, CDR2 YYNGEE.

The sample holds many counts of this clonotype. CDR3 amino acids: CATSRRGKGGTEAFF. The CDR3, as DNA: TGTGCCACCAGCAGAAGGGGGAAAGGGGGCACTGAAGCTTTCTTT. This chain links TRBV15 with TRBJ1-1; a weak D match, TRBD1 (6 bases). CDR1 LNHNV and CDR2 YYDKDF come from the germline V gene (reference sequence). The CDR3 sequence is 15 residues long. V dropped 2 bases and J dropped 4 bases, with 14 bases sitting between them.

This clonotype showed up many times. This rearrangement joins TRBV28 to TRBJ2-7; 8 bases line up with TRBD1. The junction had 7 bases not matched to a gene; V was cut back by 6 bases and J by 0 bases. There are 15 residues in the CDR3. The germline CDR1 and CDR2 sequences are MDHEN and SYDVKM. CDR3 bases: TGTGCCAGCAGGCTCCCGGGACAGGCCTCCTACGAGCAGTACTTC. Amino acids: CASRLPGQASYEQYF.

Details on this clonotype: This may stem from a read error, because a much larger clone lies one nucleotide away. This rearrangement joins TRBV2 to TRBJ2-5; D might be TRBD2 (6 bases). Germline V CDR1 and CDR2: SNHLY, FYNNEI. The CDR3 is made up of 15 amino acids. CDR3 DNA sequence: TGTGCCAGCAGTGGGGGGGTTAGGAGGTCTGAGACCCAGCACTTC. It encodes CASSGGVRRSETQHF. The variable domain in full, completed from reference TRBV2 and TRBJ2-5, reads EPEVTQTPSHQVTQMGQEVILRCVPISNHLYFYWYRQILGQKVEFLVSFYNNEISEKSEIFDDQFSVERPDGSNFTLKIRSTKLEDSAMYFCASSGGVRRSETQHFGPGTRLLVL.

The rearrangement links TRBV25-1 to TRBJ2-7; 11 nucleotides line up with TRBD1. Germline V gene lookup returns CDR1 MGHDK and CDR2 SYGVNS. The CDR3 extends over 15 amino acids. With V trimmed by 3 bases and J by 3 bases, 4 bases remained unmatched. CDR3: CASSDLGTGGYEQYF. The CDR3 bases are TGTGCCAGCAGTGACCTAGGGACAGGGGGCTACGAGCAGTACTTC.

Of note for this clonotype: One base away lies a much larger clone, so this may be a sequencing read error. This chain links TRBV7-8 with TRBJ2-7; 12 bases line up with TRBD2. V lost 3 bases, J lost 1 base, and 1 base stayed unmatched. The germline V gene encodes CDR1 SGHVS and CDR2 FQNEAQ. CDR3 size: 15 residues. The CDR3 coding sequence is TGTGCCAGCAGCTTCGGACTAGCGGGGTCCTACGAGCAGTACTTC. As protein: CASSFGLAGSYEQYF. The full variable domain, rest sourced from reference TRBV7-8 and TRBJ2-7, is GAGVSQSPRYKVAKRGQDVALRCDPISGHVSLFWYQQALGQGPEFLTYFQNEAQLDKSGLPSDRFFAERPEGSVSTLKIQRTQQEDSAVYLCASSFGLAGSYEQYFGPGTRLTVT.

The count of this clonotype is one. This sequence joins TRBV9 and TRBJ2-3, with TRBD2 matching over 14 bases. This CDR3 spans 18 amino acids. The trim removed 4 bases at V and 5 bases at J, leaving 12 bases unmatched. Germline V gene data show CDR1 as SGDLS and CDR2 as YYNGEE. Here the CDR3 reads CASSLSGTSGSRGDTQYF. The CDR3 coding sequence is TGTGCCAGCAGCTTATCCGGGACTAGCGGGAGTCGAGGAGATACGCAGTATTTT. Full variable domain (rest looked up from reference TRBV9 and TRBJ2-3): DSGVTQTPKHLITATGQRVTLRCSPRSGDLSVYWYQQSLDQGLQFLIQYYNGEERAKGNILERFSAQQFPDLHSELNLSSLELGDSALYFCASSLSGTSGSRGDTQYFGPGTRLTVL.

The chain has TRBV6-1 and TRBJ1-4; TRBD1 is a possible D gene (6 bases). V gave up 11 bases and J gave up 6 bases, with 22 bases separating them. The germline CDR1 and CDR2 sequences are MNHNS and SASEGT. There are 15 residues in the CDR3. The CDR3 is CAATHRLGADEKLFF. The CDR3 bases are TGTGCCGCCACCCACAGACTGGGGGCGGATGAAAAACTGTTTTTT.

This sequence joins TRBV7-9 and TRBJ1-3; maybe TRBD1 (6 bases). CDR1 is SEHNR, CDR2 FQNEAQ, per germline (reference sequence). Trimming cost V 10 bases and J 0 bases, with 16 bases left between them. The CDR3 is 15 amino acids. Here the CDR3 DNA reads TGTGCCATAAGGGGACAATTCTCCTCTGGAAACACCATATATTTT. Encoded protein: CAIRGQFSSGNTIYF.

The V and J genes are TRBV2 and TRBJ2-1, with D perhaps TRBD1 (6 bases). Germline assignment: CDR1 SNHLY and CDR2 FYNNEI. The V end was cut by 8 bases, the J end by 2 bases, with 10 bases between. The length of the CDR3 is 13 residues. CDR3 nucleotide sequence: TGTGCCAGCCAGGGGTCCGCCTACAATGAGCAGTTCTTC. It codes for CASQGSAYNEQFF.

This clonotype occurred many times. CDR3 region: CASTSNSGGRAEAFF. CDR3 nucleotide sequence: TGTGCCAGCACCTCTAACTCGGGGGGAAGGGCTGAAGCTTTCTTT. The chain couples TRBV2 to TRBJ1-1, with D tentatively TRBD1 (5 bases). V gave up 7 bases and J gave up 6 bases, with 21 bases separating them. Germline V gives CDR1 SNHLY, CDR2 FYNNEI. The CDR3 has 15 amino acids.

This clonotype was counted at least ten times. This rearrangement joins TRBV12-3 or TRBV12-4 to TRBJ2-5; TRBD1 matches 10 bases. The trim removed 3 bases at V and 5 bases at J, leaving 3 bases unmatched. The CDR3 is 14 residues long. In nucleotides, the CDR3 is TGTGCCAGCAGTTTTGACAGGGGGCGGGAGACCCAGTACTTC. Its translation is CASSFDRGRETQYF.

This clonotype has only a few counts. The chain links TRBV7-9 to TRBJ1-5; TRBD1 might be the D (6 bases). The ends were cut back, 5 bases at V and 3 bases at J, with 14 bases in the middle. Germline V gene lookup returns CDR1 SEHNR and CDR2 FQNEAQ (reference sequence). This CDR3 comprises 15 residues. CDR3 nucleotides: TGTGCCAGCAGCCCTAGGGGGTCGGTCAATCAGCCCCAGCATTTT. Amino acid sequence: CASSPRGSVNQPQHF.

The table lists this clonotype with many counts. The V gene is TRBV6-2 or TRBV6-3, the J gene TRBJ1-1; 7 positions match TRBD1. V lost 5 bases and J lost 4; bases outside the gene matches: 13. The CDR3 extends over 16 amino acids. Germline assignment: CDR1 MNHEY and CDR2 SVGEGT. The CDR3 is CASSRPTGLLITEAFF. As DNA, the CDR3 is TGTGCCAGCAGTCGGCCGACAGGGCTCCTTATCACTGAAGCTTTCTTT.

In its sample, this clonotype was seen a few times. The chain is built from TRBV5-6 and TRBJ1-5; D gene unclear. Germline CDR1 is SGHDT and CDR2 is YYEEEE. CDR3 length equals 13 residues. V was shortened by 0 bases and J by 7 bases, with 8 bases between the two germline ends. The DNA for the CDR3 is TGTGCCAGCAGCTTGGAACCCGGGCAGCCCCAGCATTTT. Translating gives CASSLEPGQPQHF.